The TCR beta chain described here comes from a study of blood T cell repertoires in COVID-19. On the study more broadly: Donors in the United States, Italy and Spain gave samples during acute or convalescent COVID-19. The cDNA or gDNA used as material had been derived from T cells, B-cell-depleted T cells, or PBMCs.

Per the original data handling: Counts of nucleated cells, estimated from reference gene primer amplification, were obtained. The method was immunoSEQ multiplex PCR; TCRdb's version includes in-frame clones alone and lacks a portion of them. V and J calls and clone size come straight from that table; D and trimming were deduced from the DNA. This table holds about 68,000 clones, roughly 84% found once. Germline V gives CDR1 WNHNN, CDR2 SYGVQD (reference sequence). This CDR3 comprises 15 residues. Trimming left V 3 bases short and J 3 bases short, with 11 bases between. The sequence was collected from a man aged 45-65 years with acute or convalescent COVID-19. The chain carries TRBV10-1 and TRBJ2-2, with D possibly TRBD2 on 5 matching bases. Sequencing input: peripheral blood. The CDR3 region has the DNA TGCGCCAGCAGTGATGAGGGAAGGGACACCGGGGAGCTGTTTTTT. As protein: CASSDEGRDTGELFF.